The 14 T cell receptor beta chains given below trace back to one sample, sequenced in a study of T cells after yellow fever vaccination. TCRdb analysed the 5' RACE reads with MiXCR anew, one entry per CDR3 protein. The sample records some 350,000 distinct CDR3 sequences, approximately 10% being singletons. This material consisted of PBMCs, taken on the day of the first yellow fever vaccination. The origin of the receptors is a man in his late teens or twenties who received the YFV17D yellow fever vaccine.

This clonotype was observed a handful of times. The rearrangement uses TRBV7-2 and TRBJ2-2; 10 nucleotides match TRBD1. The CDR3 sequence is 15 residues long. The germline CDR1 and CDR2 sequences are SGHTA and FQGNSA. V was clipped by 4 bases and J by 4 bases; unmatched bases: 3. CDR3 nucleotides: TGTGCCAGCAGCTCGGGACAGGGGACCACCGGGGAGCTGTTTTTT. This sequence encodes CASSSGQGTTGELFF.

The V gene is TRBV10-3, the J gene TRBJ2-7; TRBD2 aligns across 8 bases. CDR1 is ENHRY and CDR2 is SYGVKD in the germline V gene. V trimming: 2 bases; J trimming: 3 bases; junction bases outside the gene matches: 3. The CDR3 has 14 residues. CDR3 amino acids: CAISERGGLYEQYF. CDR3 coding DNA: TGTGCCATCAGTGAGCGGGGGGGCCTCTACGAGCAGTACTTC.

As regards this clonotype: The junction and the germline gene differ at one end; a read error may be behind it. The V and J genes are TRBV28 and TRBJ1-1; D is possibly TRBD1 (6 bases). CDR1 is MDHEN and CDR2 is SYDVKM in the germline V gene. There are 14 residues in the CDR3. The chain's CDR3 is CASSSSGQTLGAIF. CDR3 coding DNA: TGTGCCAGCAGTTCGTCTGGACAGACCCTTGGAGCTATCTTT.

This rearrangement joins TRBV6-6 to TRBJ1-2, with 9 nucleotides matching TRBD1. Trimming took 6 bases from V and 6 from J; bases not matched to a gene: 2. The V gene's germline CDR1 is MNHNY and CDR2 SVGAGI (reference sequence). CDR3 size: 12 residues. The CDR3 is CASSRQGDGYTF. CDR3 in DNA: TGTGCCAGCAGCAGACAGGGGGATGGCTACACCTTC.

The CDR3 sequence: CASSFAVTGELFF. CDR3 DNA sequence: TGTGCCAGCAGTTTCGCCGTCACCGGGGAGCTGTTTTTT. This chain links TRBV27 with TRBJ2-2; unclear D gene. CDR1 MNHEY and CDR2 SMNVEV come from the germline V gene (reference sequence). V lost 3 bases, J lost 4 bases, and 6 bases lay in between. The CDR3 has 13 residues.

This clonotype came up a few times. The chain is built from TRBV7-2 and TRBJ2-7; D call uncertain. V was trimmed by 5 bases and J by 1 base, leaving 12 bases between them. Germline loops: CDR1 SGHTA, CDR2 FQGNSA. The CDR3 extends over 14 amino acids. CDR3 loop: CASSLPGLSYEQYF. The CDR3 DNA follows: TGTGCCAGCAGCCTCCCGGGCCTTTCCTACGAGCAGTACTTC. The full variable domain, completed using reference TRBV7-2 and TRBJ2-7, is GAGVSQSPSNKVTEKGKDVELRCDPISGHTALYWYRQSLGQGLEFLIYFQGNSAPDKSGLPSDRFSAERTGGSVSTLTIQRTQQEDSAVYLCASSLPGLSYEQYFGPGTRLTVT.

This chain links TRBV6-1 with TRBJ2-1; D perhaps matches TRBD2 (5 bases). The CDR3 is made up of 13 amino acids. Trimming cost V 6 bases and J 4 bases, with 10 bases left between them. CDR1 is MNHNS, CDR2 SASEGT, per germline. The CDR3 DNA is TGTGCCAGCAGGGAGGAAGTTTACAATGAGCAGTTCTTC. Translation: CASREEVYNEQFF.

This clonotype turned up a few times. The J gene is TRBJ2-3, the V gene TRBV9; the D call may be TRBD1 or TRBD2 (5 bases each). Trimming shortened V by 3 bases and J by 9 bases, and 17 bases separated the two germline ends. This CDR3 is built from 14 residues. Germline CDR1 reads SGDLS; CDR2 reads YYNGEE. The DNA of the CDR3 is TGTGCCAGCAGCGGCGAGTGGGACCGCCCCACGCAGTATTTT. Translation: CASSGEWDRPTQYF.

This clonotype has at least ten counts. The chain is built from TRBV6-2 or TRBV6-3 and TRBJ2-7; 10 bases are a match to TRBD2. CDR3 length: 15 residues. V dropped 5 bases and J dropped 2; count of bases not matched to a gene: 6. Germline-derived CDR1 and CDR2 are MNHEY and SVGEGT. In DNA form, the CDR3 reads TGTGCCAGCAGTCACCCCAGCGGGGGGGCCTACGAGCAGTACTTC. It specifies CASSHPSGGAYEQYF.

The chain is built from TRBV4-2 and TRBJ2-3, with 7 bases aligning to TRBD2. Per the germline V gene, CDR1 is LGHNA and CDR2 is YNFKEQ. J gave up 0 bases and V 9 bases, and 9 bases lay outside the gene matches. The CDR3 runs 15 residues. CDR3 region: CASGAGPASTDTQYF. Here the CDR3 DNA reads TGTGCCAGTGGAGCGGGGCCCGCGAGCACAGATACGCAGTATTTT.

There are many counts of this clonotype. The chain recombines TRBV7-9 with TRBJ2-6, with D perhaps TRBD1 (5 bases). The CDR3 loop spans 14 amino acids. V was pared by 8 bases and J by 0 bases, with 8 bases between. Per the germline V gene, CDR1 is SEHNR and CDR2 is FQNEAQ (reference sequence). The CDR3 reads CASADSSGANVLTF. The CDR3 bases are TGTGCCAGCGCAGACAGCTCTGGGGCCAACGTCCTGACTTTC.

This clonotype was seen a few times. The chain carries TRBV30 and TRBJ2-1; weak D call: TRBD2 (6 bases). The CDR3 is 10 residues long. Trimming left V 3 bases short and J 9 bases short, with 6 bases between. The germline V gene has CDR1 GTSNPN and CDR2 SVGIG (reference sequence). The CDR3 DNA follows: TGTGCCTGGAGGGGGGGTGAGCAGTTCTTC. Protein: CAWRGGEQFF.

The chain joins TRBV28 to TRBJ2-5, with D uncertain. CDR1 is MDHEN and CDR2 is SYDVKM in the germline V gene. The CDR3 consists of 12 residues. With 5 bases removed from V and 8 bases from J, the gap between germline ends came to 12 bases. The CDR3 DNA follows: TGTGCCAGCAGTCGACTGGCTGGTACCCAGTACTTC. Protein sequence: CASSRLAGTQYF.

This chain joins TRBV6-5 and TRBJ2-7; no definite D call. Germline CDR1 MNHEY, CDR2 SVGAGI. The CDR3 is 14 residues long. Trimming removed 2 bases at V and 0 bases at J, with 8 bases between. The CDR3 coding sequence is TGTGCCAGCAGTTACGCGGTACCCTCCTACGAGCAGTACGTC. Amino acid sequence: CASSYAVPSYEQYV.